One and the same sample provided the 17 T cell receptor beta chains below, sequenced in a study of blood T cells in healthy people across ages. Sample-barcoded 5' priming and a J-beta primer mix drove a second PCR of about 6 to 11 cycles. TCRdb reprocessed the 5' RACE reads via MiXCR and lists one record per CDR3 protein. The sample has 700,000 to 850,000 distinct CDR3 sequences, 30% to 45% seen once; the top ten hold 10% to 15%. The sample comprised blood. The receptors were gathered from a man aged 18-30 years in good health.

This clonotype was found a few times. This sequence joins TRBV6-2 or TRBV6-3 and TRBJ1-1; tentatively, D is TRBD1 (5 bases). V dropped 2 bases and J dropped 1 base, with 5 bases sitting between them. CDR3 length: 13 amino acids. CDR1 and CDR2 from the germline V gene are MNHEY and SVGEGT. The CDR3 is CASSYTGNTEAFF. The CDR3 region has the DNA TGTGCCAGCAGTTACACAGGGAACACTGAAGCTTTCTTT.

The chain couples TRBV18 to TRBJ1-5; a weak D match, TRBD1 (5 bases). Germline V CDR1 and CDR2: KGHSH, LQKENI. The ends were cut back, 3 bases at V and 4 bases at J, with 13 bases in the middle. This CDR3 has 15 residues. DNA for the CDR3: TGTGCCAGCTCACCCTTTGGGGCAGCTAATCAGCCCCAGCATTTT. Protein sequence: CASSPFGAANQPQHF.

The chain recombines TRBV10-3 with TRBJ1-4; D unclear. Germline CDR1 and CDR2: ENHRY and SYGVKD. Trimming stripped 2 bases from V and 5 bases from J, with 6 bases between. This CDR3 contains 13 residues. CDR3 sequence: CAISEDGNEKLFF. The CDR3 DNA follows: TGTGCCATCAGTGAGGACGGGAATGAAAAACTGTTTTTT.

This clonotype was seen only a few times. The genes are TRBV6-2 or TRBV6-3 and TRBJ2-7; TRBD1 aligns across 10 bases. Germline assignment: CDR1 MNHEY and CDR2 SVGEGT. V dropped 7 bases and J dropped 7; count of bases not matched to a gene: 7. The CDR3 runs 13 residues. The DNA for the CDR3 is TGTGCCAGCAAAGAGACAGGGGGCAATGAGCAGTACTTC. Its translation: CASKETGGNEQYF.

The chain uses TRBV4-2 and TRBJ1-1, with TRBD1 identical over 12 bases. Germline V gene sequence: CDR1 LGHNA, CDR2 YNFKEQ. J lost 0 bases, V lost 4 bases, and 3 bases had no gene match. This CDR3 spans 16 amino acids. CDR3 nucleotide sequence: TGTGCCAGCAGCCTAGGGACAGGGGGCCTGAACACTGAAGCTTTCTTT. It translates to CASSLGTGGLNTEAFF.

In DNA form, the CDR3 reads TGTGCCAGCAGCGTACGTGGACAGAACACTGAAGCTTTCTTT. It specifies CASSVRGQNTEAFF. The chain employs TRBV2 and TRBJ1-1, with D perhaps TRBD1 (5 bases). V was clipped by 6 bases and J by 1 base, with 12 bases between them. Looked up from germline, CDR1 is SNHLY and CDR2 is FYNNEI. There are 14 residues in the CDR3.

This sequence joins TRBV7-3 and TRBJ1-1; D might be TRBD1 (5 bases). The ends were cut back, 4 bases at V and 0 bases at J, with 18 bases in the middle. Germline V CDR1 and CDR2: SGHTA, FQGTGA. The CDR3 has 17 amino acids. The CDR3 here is CASSSGLGGAVNTEAFF. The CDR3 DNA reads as TGTGCCAGCAGCTCAGGCCTTGGTGGGGCGGTGAACACTGAAGCTTTCTTT.

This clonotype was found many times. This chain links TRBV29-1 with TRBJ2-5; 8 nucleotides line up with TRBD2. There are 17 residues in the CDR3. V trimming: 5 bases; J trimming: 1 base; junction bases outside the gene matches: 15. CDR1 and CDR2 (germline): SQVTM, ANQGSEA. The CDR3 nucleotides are TGCAGCGTTCGGGAAGAGCGGGAGAGAATTTCCCAAGAGACCCAGTACTTC. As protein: CSVREERERISQETQYF.

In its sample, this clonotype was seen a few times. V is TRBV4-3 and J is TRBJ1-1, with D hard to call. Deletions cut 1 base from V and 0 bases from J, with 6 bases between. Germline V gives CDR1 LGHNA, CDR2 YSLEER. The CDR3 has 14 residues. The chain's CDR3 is CASSQAELNTEAFF. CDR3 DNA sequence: TGCGCCAGCAGCCAAGCCGAACTGAACACTGAAGCTTTCTTT.

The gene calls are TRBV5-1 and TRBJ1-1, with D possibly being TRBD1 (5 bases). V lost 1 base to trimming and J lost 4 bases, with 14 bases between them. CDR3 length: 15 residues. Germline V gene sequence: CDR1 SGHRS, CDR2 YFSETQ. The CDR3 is CASSLRGTEFTEAFF. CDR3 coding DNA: TGCGCCAGCAGCTTGAGAGGGACGGAATTCACTGAAGCTTTCTTT.

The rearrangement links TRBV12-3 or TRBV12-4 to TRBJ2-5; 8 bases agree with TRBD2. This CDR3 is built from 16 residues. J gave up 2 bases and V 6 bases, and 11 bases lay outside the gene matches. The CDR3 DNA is TGTGCCAGCAGCCGTATTGGCGGGGGGACTCAAGAGACCCAGTACTTC. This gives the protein CASSRIGGGTQETQYF.

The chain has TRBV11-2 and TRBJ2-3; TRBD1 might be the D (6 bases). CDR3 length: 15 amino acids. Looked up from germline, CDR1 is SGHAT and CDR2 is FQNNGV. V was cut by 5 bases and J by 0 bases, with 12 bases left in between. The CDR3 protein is CASSLGQLSTDTQYF. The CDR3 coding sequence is TGTGCCAGCAGCCTAGGACAGCTAAGCACAGATACGCAGTATTTT.

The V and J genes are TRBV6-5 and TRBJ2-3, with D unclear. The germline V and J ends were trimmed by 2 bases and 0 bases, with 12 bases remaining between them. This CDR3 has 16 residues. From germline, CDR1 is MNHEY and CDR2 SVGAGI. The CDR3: CASSYVSFASTDTQYF. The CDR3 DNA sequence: TGTGCCAGCAGTTACGTGAGCTTTGCTAGCACAGATACGCAGTATTTT.

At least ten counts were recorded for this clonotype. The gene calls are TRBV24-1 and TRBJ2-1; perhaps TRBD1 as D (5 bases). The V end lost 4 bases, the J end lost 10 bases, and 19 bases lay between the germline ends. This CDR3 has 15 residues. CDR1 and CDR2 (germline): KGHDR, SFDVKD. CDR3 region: CATSDRKGASREQFF. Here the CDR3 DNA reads TGTGCCACCAGTGACCGGAAAGGGGCTTCCCGGGAGCAGTTCTTC.

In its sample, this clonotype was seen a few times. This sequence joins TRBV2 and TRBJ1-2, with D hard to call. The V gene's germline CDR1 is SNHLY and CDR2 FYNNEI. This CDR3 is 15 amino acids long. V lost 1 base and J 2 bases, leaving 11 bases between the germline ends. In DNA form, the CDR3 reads TGTGCCAGCAGTGAAGGGACCCCGCTCAACTATGGCTACACCTTC. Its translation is CASSEGTPLNYGYTF.

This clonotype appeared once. CDR3 residues: CASSKEGTGENSPLHF. CDR3 DNA: TGTGCCAGCAGCAAAGAAGGGACAGGGGAGAATTCACCCCTCCACTTT. The J gene is TRBJ1-6, the V gene TRBV21-1; no DNA check was done on the table's D call, TRBD1. TRBV21-1 is termed a pseudogene. The CDR3 runs to 16 residues.

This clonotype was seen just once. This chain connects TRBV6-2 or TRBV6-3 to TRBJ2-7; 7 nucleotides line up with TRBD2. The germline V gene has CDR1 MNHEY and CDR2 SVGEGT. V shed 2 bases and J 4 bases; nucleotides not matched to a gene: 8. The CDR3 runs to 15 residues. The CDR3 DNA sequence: TGTGCCAGCAGTTACATCGACCGGGGGGATTACGAGCAGTACTTC. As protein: CASSYIDRGDYEQYF.